This T cell receptor beta chain stems from a study of T cell responses to AZD1222 COVID-19 vaccine. Study-wide points: Two AZD1222 administrations were followed by greater Spike-specific TCR breadth and depth. The donor group comprised mostly white British people and more females; the analysis possibly underestimated clonal diversity. Unmutated regions of variants are reportedly targeted by nearly half of spike-specific TCRs.

Looked up from germline, CDR1 is SGHDT and CDR2 is YYEEEE. This CDR3 has 13 residues. Trimming took off 4 bases at V and 4 bases at J, with 12 bases between the two ends. Clones were read by immunoSEQ multiplex PCR, and TCRdb kept only the in-frame ones, dropping some. The sample consists of 170,000 or so clones, over 85% of them appearing once. Regarding this clone: The target antigen is unknown.

The V gene is TRBV5-6, the J gene TRBJ2-7; D possibly matches TRBD1 or TRBD2 (5 bases each). Material: peripheral blood, obtained 28 days after the second dose of the MenACWY control vaccine. This receptor was obtained from an adult who received the MenACWY meningococcal vaccine as a control. The CDR3 spells CASSAGTQYEQYF. The CDR3 coding sequence is TGTGCCAGCAGCGCCGGGACCCAATACGAGCAGTACTTC.